The 29 T cell receptor beta chains below come from one sample, sequenced in a study of T-cell memory formation after mild COVID-19. MiXCR, applied by TCRdb to the 5' RACE reads, yields one record per CDR3 protein. The table records some 410,000 distinct CDR3 sequences, 20% to 25% of them present only once. Sequenced input: PBMCs or a T cell subset sorted from them (not recorded which). Source of these receptors: an adult woman who had mild COVID-19 (a few samples of this study predate the infection). Cell type and time point are not known.

This clonotype was detected ten times or more. The chain couples TRBV20-1 to TRBJ2-7; 13 bases are shared with TRBD2. Germline CDR1 DFQATT, CDR2 SNEGSKA (reference sequence). V dropped 6 bases and J dropped 2; count of bases not matched to a gene: 4. The CDR3 has 14 amino acids. The chain's CDR3 is CSARTSGRAYEQYF. The CDR3 DNA is TGCAGTGCGCGTACTAGCGGGAGGGCCTACGAGCAGTACTTC.

The sample holds many counts of this clonotype. The rearrangement joins TRBV12-3 or TRBV12-4 to TRBJ2-2; no reliable D call. V gave up 2 bases and J gave up 5 bases, with 6 bases separating them. The CDR3 extends over 13 amino acids. The CDR3, as DNA: TGTGCCAGCAGTTTATCGTCGACCGGGGAGCTGTTTTTT. Translated: CASSLSSTGELFF.

This clonotype has just a few counts. This chain links TRBV20-1 with TRBJ2-5; D is possibly TRBD1 (7 bases). Germline values: CDR1 DFQATT, CDR2 SNEGSKA (reference sequence). CDR3 size: 13 residues. The germline V and J ends were trimmed by 5 bases and 9 bases, with 19 bases remaining between them. The CDR3 spells CSAGGTAPGAQYF. DNA for the CDR3: TGCAGTGCTGGCGGGACAGCCCCCGGGGCCCAGTACTTC.

The chain has TRBV11-2 and TRBJ2-1; D not resolved. Germline values: CDR1 SGHAT, CDR2 FQNNGV. V gave up 7 bases and J gave up 8 bases, with 9 bases separating them. This CDR3 is built from 11 residues. Here the CDR3 DNA reads TGTGCCAGCACCGCAGTTTATGAGCAGTTCTTC. Translating it yields CASTAVYEQFF.

CDR3 nucleotides: TGCAGTGCTAGATGGGACAGGAACACTGAAGCTTTCTTT. Amino acids: CSARWDRNTEAFF. The chain employs TRBV20-1 and TRBJ1-1; 7 bases match TRBD1. V trimming: 2 bases; J trimming: 1 base; junction bases outside the gene matches: 1. The germline gives CDR1 DFQATT, CDR2 SNEGSKA (reference sequence). The CDR3 consists of 13 residues.

This chain uses TRBV11-3 with TRBJ1-1; 11 bases agree with TRBD1. Per germline, CDR1 SGHNT and CDR2 YENEEA. This CDR3 region has 14 residues. V lost 5 bases to trimming and J lost 3 bases; unmatched junction nucleotides: 2. CDR3 bases: TGTGCCAGCAGCGGGGACAGGGGGTACACTGAAGCTTTCTTT. Its protein is CASSGDRGYTEAFF. The full variable domain, rest sourced from reference TRBV11-3 and TRBJ1-1, is EAGVVQSPRYKIIEKKQPVAFWCNPISGHNTLYWYLQNLGQGPELLIRYENEEAVDDSQLPKDRFSAERLKGVDSTLKIQPAELGDSAVYLCASSGDRGYTEAFFGQGTRLTVV.

This clonotype was recorded a few times. This chain uses TRBV3-1 with TRBJ2-3, with 9 bases fitting TRBD2. V was clipped by 6 bases and J by 4 bases; unmatched bases: 8. The CDR3 has 15 residues. Looked up from germline, CDR1 is LGHDT and CDR2 is YNNKEL (reference sequence). The CDR3 sequence is CASSYSGSHADTQYF. The DNA of the CDR3 is TGTGCCAGCAGTTATAGCGGGAGTCACGCAGATACGCAGTATTTT.

This chain links TRBV27 with TRBJ2-7; 7 bases map to TRBD1. The CDR3 covers 15 residues. From germline, CDR1 is MNHEY and CDR2 SMNVEV (reference sequence). Unmatched junction bases numbered 10, after V lost 3 bases and J lost 5 bases. DNA for the CDR3: TGTGCCAGCAGTTTTTCCCCGCCAAGGGGGCACGAGCAGTACTTC. Amino acids: CASSFSPPRGHEQYF.

The rearrangement joins TRBV6-5 to TRBJ1-2; D unclear. V lost 0 bases and J lost 5, with 7 bases in between. Germline values: CDR1 MNHEY, CDR2 SVGAGI. The CDR3 has 13 residues. The chain's CDR3 is CASSYSSLYGYTF. As DNA, the CDR3 is TGTGCCAGCAGTTACTCGTCCCTGTATGGCTACACCTTC.

V and J are TRBV7-2 and TRBJ1-1; D unresolved. The CDR3 length is 13 residues. The germline gives CDR1 SGHTA, CDR2 FQGNSA. Trimming left V 0 bases short and J 4 bases short, with 6 bases between. This CDR3 is CASSLAQATEAFF. The CDR3 region has the DNA TGTGCCAGCAGCTTAGCCCAGGCCACTGAAGCTTTCTTT.

V usage is TRBV7-2 and J usage is TRBJ2-1, with TRBD2 matching 8 bases. With 1 base clipped from V and 0 bases from J, the junction kept 11 bases outside the gene matches. Germline CDR1 is SGHTA and CDR2 is FQGNSA. The CDR3 consists of 19 residues. CDR3 amino acids: CASSLVGLGVLSSYNEQFF. The CDR3 nucleotides are TGTGCCAGCAGCTTAGTGGGACTAGGCGTACTGAGCTCCTACAATGAGCAGTTCTTC.

The genes are TRBV29-1 and TRBJ2-3, with a possible D match to TRBD2 (5 bases). Deletions cut 5 bases from V and 2 bases from J, with 14 bases between. CDR1 and CDR2 from the germline V gene are SQVTM and ANQGSEA. This CDR3 is 14 amino acids long. CDR3 coding DNA: TGCAGCGTTCGGACCGGAGGATTCACAGATACGCAGTATTTT. It encodes CSVRTGGFTDTQYF.

The V and J genes are TRBV29-1 and TRBJ2-1; D is unclear. Germline V gives CDR1 SQVTM, CDR2 ANQGSEA. The CDR3 extends over 12 amino acids. Trimming removed 6 bases at V and 0 bases at J, with 6 bases between. The CDR3 DNA follows: TGCAGCGTCGCCGTCTCCTACAATGAGCAGTTCTTC. Encoded protein: CSVAVSYNEQFF.

Concerning this clonotype: One end of the junction varies from germline; a read error may be responsible. The chain links TRBV6-5 to TRBJ1-1; a weak D match, TRBD1 (6 bases). The CDR3 extends over 13 amino acids. Germline CDR1 and CDR2: MNHEY and SVGAGI. The DNA for the CDR3 is TGTGGCAGCAGTTACTCACAGGGTTCTGAAGCTTTCTTT. Amino acid sequence: CGSSYSQGSEAFF.

This clonotype was counted ten times or more. The V call is TRBV7-9, the J call TRBJ2-3, with 10 nucleotides matching TRBD2. The CDR3 extends over 17 amino acids. V dropped 3 bases and J dropped 3; count of bases not matched to a gene: 9. Germline-derived CDR1 and CDR2 are SEHNR and FQNEAQ (reference sequence). CDR3 in DNA: TGTGCCAGCAGCTTCCGTACTAGCGGGGACGTTACAGATACGCAGTATTTT. It codes for CASSFRTSGDVTDTQYF.

This sequence joins TRBV5-1 and TRBJ2-3; tentative D call: TRBD1 (6 bases). CDR1 SGHRS and CDR2 YFSETQ come from the germline V gene. This CDR3 comprises 15 residues. V lost 0 bases and J 6 bases, leaving 14 bases between the germline ends. This chain's CDR3 is CASSLAGQSRDTQYF. The CDR3 DNA is TGCGCCAGCAGCTTGGCCGGACAGTCCCGCGATACGCAGTATTTT.

J is TRBJ2-5 and V is TRBV2, with D possibly matching TRBD1 (5 bases). This CDR3 comprises 15 residues. The ends were cut back, 3 bases at V and 4 bases at J, with 15 bases in the middle. In germline, CDR1 is SNHLY, CDR2 FYNNEI. The CDR3, as DNA: TGTGCCAGCAGTGATTCCGTCAGGGCCGGAGAGACCCAGTACTTC. Translating it yields CASSDSVRAGETQYF. The full variable domain, completed using reference TRBV2 and TRBJ2-5, is EPEVTQTPSHQVTQMGQEVILRCVPISNHLYFYWYRQILGQKVEFLVSFYNNEISEKSEIFDDQFSVERPDGSNFTLKIRSTKLEDSAMYFCASSDSVRAGETQYFGPGTRLLVL.

This clonotype was detected only a few times. The V call is TRBV12-3 or TRBV12-4, the J call TRBJ2-2, with 14 bases that match TRBD2. The CDR3 sequence is 19 residues long. J was trimmed by 6 bases and V by 5 bases; bases with no gene match: 14. CDR3 sequence: CASSPLTSGRAPVAGELFF. CDR3 nucleotides: TGTGCCAGCAGTCCTCTGACTAGCGGGAGGGCCCCGGTCGCCGGGGAGCTGTTTTTT.

The sample holds a few counts of this clonotype. The J gene is TRBJ2-3, the V gene TRBV27, with 9 bases lining up with TRBD2. The CDR3 is made up of 14 amino acids. Per germline, CDR1 MNHEY and CDR2 SMNVEV (reference sequence). The trim removed 4 bases at V and 1 base at J, leaving 0 bases unmatched. This chain's CDR3 is CASSWTSGTDTQYF. In nucleotides, the CDR3 is TGTGCCAGCAGTTGGACTAGCGGCACAGATACGCAGTATTTT.

This clonotype was seen more than once but under ten times. This chain joins TRBV29-1 and TRBJ2-5, with 11 bases aligning to TRBD1. CDR3 length: 17 residues. Germline CDR1 SQVTM, CDR2 ANQGSEA. V trimming: 3 bases; J trimming: 0 bases; junction bases outside the gene matches: 9. In DNA, the CDR3 is TGCAGCGTTGAGCCCATTGCGGGACAGGGGGACCAAGAGACCCAGTACTTC. It codes for CSVEPIAGQGDQETQYF.

Only a few counts were recorded for this clonotype. The V gene is TRBV29-1, the J gene TRBJ2-5, with D tentatively TRBD2 (6 bases). V dropped 3 bases and J dropped 5 bases, with 19 bases sitting between them. Germline loops: CDR1 SQVTM, CDR2 ANQGSEA. CDR3 length equals 15 residues. This CDR3 is CSVEARDFGGETQYF. CDR3 coding DNA: TGCAGCGTTGAGGCCCGAGACTTTGGGGGGGAGACCCAGTACTTC.

A few counts support this clonotype. V usage is TRBV10-3 and J usage is TRBJ2-1; 10 bases are a match to TRBD1. CDR3 length: 16 amino acids. V trimming: 9 bases; J trimming: 0 bases; junction bases outside the gene matches: 8. Germline loops: CDR1 ENHRY, CDR2 SYGVKD. CDR3 protein: CAIGTGEISSYNEQFF. CDR3 nucleotides: TGTGCCATAGGGACAGGGGAAATTAGCTCCTACAATGAGCAGTTCTTC.

This chain uses TRBV7-9 with TRBJ1-4; possible D gene TRBD1, 6 bases. V lost 5 bases, J lost 8 bases, and 6 bases lay in between. This CDR3 region has 11 residues. Germline V gives CDR1 SEHNR, CDR2 FQNEAQ (reference sequence). CDR3 residues: CASSGTEKLFF. DNA of the CDR3: TGTGCCAGCAGCGGGACAGAAAAACTGTTTTTT.

In this sample, this clonotype turned up a few times. The chain has TRBV12-3 or TRBV12-4 and TRBJ2-2; 7 nucleotides agree with TRBD1. Trimming removed 5 bases from V and 1 base from J; junction bases left unmatched: 4. The CDR3 totals 15 residues. In nucleotides, the CDR3 is TGTGCCAGCAGTAACAGGGGATTGAACACCGGGGAGCTGTTTTTT. The encoded protein is CASSNRGLNTGELFF.

The chain joins TRBV19 to TRBJ1-2, with D tentatively TRBD1 (5 bases). CDR1 LNHDA and CDR2 SQIVND come from the germline V gene (reference sequence). V gave up 3 bases and J gave up 4 bases, with 9 bases separating them. The CDR3 spans 13 residues. CDR3 in amino acids: CASSISGLYGYTF. In nucleotides, the CDR3 is TGTGCCAGTAGTATCTCGGGGCTCTATGGCTACACCTTC. Complete variable domain (other parts from reference TRBV19 and TRBJ1-2): DGGITQSPKYLFRKEGQNVTLSCEQNLNHDAMYWYRQDPGQGLRLIYYSQIVNDFQKGDIAEGYSVSREKKESFPLTVTSAQKNPTAFYLCASSISGLYGYTFGSGTRLTVV.

This rearrangement joins TRBV18 to TRBJ1-3; possibly TRBD1 for D (5 bases). The V end was cut by 4 bases, the J end by 0 bases, with 13 bases between. The CDR3 covers 16 residues. Germline lookup yields CDR1 KGHSH and CDR2 LQKENI. CDR3 region: CASSRDVTGSGNTIYF. In DNA form, the CDR3 reads TGTGCCAGCTCACGAGATGTCACAGGCTCTGGAAACACCATATATTTT.

The J gene is TRBJ1-2, the V gene TRBV20-1, with D hard to call. V was trimmed by 3 bases and J by 8 bases, leaving 22 bases between them. Germline V gene sequence: CDR1 DFQATT, CDR2 SNEGSKA (reference sequence). There are 15 residues in the CDR3. CDR3: CSASYPDLNYGGYTF. In nucleotides, the CDR3 is TGCAGTGCTAGTTATCCGGATCTCAATTATGGGGGCTACACCTTC.

This clonotype appeared many times. This chain links TRBV7-8 with TRBJ2-1; D tentatively reads TRBD1 or TRBD2 (6 bases each). Deletions cut 5 bases from V and 3 bases from J, with 20 bases between. This CDR3 contains 17 residues. Germline V lookup: CDR1 SGHVS, CDR2 FQNEAQ. This CDR3 reads CASSHWRGTGDYNEQFF. The CDR3, as DNA: TGTGCCAGCAGCCACTGGAGGGGGACCGGGGACTACAATGAGCAGTTCTTC.

This clonotype was observed a handful of times. This sequence joins TRBV18 and TRBJ2-2, with no clear D. Trimming cost V 6 bases and J 7 bases, with 21 bases left between them. Germline CDR1 and CDR2: KGHSH and LQKENI. The CDR3 has 16 residues. CDR3 residues: CASSTTADPWIGELFF. DNA for the CDR3: TGTGCCAGCTCTACCACCGCGGATCCCTGGATCGGGGAGCTGTTTTTT.